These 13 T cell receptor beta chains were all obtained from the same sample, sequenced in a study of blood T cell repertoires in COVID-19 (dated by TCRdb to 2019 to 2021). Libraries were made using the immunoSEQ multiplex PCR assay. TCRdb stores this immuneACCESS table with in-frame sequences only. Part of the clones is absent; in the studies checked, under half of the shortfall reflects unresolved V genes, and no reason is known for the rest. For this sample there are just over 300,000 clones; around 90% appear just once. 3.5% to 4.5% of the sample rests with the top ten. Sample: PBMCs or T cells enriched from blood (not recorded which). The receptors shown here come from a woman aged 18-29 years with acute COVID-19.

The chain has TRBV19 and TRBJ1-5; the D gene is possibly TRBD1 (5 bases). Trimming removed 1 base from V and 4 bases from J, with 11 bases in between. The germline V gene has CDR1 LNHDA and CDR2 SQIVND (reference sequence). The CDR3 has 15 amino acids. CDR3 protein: CASSIGRQLNQPQHF. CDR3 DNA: TGTGCCAGTAGTATAGGAAGACAGTTAAATCAGCCCCAGCATTTT.

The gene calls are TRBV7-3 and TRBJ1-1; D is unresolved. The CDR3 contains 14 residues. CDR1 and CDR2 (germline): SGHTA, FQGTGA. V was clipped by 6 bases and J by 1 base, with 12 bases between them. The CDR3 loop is CASRPSTGNTEAFF. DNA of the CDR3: TGTGCCAGCAGACCATCAACGGGGAACACTGAAGCTTTCTTT.

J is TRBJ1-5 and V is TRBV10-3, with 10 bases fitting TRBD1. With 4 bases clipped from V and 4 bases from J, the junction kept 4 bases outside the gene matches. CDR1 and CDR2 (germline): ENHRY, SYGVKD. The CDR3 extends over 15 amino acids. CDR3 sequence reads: CAISGGTGVNQPQHF. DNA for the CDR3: TGTGCCATCAGTGGTGGGACAGGGGTTAATCAGCCCCAGCATTTT.

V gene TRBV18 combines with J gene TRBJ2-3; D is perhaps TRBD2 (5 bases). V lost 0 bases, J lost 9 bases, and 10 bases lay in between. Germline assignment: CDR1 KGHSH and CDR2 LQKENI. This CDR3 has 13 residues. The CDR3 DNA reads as TGTGCCAGCTCACCACCGAGGGTGGAGACGCAGTATTTT. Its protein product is CASSPPRVETQYF.

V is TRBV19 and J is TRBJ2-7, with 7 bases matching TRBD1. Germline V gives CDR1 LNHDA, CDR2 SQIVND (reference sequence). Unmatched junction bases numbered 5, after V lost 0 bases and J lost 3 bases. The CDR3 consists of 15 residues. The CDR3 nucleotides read TGTGCCAGTAGTATAGATCGGTCAGGGGGCTACGAGCAGTACTTC. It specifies CASSIDRSGGYEQYF.

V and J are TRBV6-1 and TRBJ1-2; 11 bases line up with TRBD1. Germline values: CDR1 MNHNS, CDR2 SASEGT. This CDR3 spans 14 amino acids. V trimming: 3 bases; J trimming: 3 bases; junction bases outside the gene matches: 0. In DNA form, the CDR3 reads TGTGCCAGCAGTGAGGGACAGGGGGACTATGGCTACACCTTC. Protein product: CASSEGQGDYGYTF.

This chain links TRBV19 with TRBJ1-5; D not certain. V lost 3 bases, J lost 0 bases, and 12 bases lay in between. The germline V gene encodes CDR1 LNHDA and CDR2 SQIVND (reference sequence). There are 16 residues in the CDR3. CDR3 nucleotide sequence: TGTGCCAGTAGTATTTTGTCAGACTATAGCAATCAGCCCCAGCATTTT. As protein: CASSILSDYSNQPQHF.

In nucleotides, the CDR3 is TGTGCCAGCAGCCCCCTGGGGGGAAGGGGCACTGAAGCTTTCTTT. Its protein product is CASSPLGGRGTEAFF. The rearrangement joins TRBV6-5 to TRBJ1-1; possible D gene TRBD1, 5 bases. The V end was cut by 6 bases, the J end by 4 bases, with 18 bases between. In germline, CDR1 is MNHEY, CDR2 SVGAGI. The CDR3 is 15 residues long.

The CDR3 spells CASSDPRGAGELFF. The DNA for the CDR3 is TGTGCCAGCAGCGATCCCAGGGGGGCCGGGGAGCTGTTTTTT. This chain links TRBV9 with TRBJ2-2; weak D call: TRBD1 (7 bases). The V end was cut by 3 bases, the J end by 6 bases, with 12 bases between. Looked up from germline, CDR1 is SGDLS and CDR2 is YYNGEE. The CDR3 is made up of 14 amino acids.

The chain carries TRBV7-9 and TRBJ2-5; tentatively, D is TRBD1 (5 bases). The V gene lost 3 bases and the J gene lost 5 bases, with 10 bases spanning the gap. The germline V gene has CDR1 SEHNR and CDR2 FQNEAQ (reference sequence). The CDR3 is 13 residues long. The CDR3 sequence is CASSFKGKETQYF. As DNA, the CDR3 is TGTGCCAGCAGCTTTAAGGGGAAGGAGACCCAGTACTTC.

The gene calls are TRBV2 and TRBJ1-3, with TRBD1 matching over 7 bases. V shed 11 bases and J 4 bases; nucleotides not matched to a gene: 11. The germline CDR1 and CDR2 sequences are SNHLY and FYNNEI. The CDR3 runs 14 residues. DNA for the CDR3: TGTGCCGGAAGAAACAGGGGCGTCGGAAACACCATATATTTT. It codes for CAGRNRGVGNTIYF.

In DNA, the CDR3 is TGTGCCAGCAGTTTGCCCAGCGGGAGAATACCACAATCCTACGAGCAGTACTTC. Protein sequence: CASSLPSGRIPQSYEQYF. This chain connects TRBV28 to TRBJ2-7; 8 bases are a match to TRBD2. The junction had 14 bases not matched to a gene; V was cut back by 3 bases and J by 1 base. Germline V gene lookup returns CDR1 MDHEN and CDR2 SYDVKM. The CDR3 consists of 18 residues.

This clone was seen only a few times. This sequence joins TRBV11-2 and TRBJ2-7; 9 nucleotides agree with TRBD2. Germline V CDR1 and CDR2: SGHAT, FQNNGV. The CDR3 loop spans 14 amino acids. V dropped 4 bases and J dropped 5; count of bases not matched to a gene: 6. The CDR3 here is CASSSLREGHEQYF. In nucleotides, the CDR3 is TGTGCCAGCAGCTCACTGCGGGAGGGTCACGAGCAGTACTTC.